What follows are 23 T cell receptor beta chains derived from one specimen sequenced in a study of T-cell memory formation after mild COVID-19. One entry per CDR3 protein, called by TCRdb with MiXCR from the 5' RACE reads. The sample has around 530,000 distinct CDR3 sequences; about 20% are singletons. The sequenced sample was PBMCs or a T cell subset sorted from them (not recorded which). The receptors here all came from an adult woman who had mild COVID-19 (a few samples of this study predate the infection). Cell type and time point are not known.

This chain uses TRBV10-3 with TRBJ2-1, with 8 bases identical to TRBD1. The CDR3 covers 13 residues. The junction had 5 bases not matched to a gene; V was cut back by 11 bases and J by 2 bases. In germline, CDR1 is ENHRY, CDR2 SYGVKD. DNA for the CDR3: TGTGCCGCCCAGGGGGCCACCTACAATGAGCAGTTCTTC. Encoded protein: CAAQGATYNEQFF.

This clonotype was picked up many times. The junction departs from the called germline gene at one end, perhaps through a read error. This chain uses TRBV29-1 with TRBJ1-4; D is uncertain. Germline CDR1 is SQVTM and CDR2 is ANQGSEA. CDR3 length: 11 residues. The CDR3 is CSVNLGGTALF. The DNA of the CDR3 is TGCAGCGTTAACTTGGGTGGAACAGCCCTTTTT.

This chain joins TRBV5-1 and TRBJ1-2, with TRBD1 matching 8 bases. Germline V gene lookup returns CDR1 SGHRS and CDR2 YFSETQ. The CDR3 loop spans 15 amino acids. Trimming cost V 3 bases and J 5 bases; bases outside gene matches: 9. CDR3 coding DNA: TGCGCCAGCAGCTCAGACGACAGGGGATCATATGGCTACACCTTC. Its translation: CASSSDDRGSYGYTF.

A single count supports this clonotype. The rearrangement links TRBV6-2 or TRBV6-3 to TRBJ1-1; 7 bases are a match to TRBD1. The CDR3 consists of 17 residues. After removal of 5 bases from V and 0 bases from J, the junction contained 12 bases not matched to a gene. The germline CDR1 and CDR2 sequences are MNHEY and SVGEGT. The CDR3 reads CASSQNARGSVNTEAFF. In DNA form, the CDR3 reads TGTGCCAGCAGTCAGAATGCCAGGGGGTCCGTGAACACTGAAGCTTTCTTT.

This clonotype was counted between two and nine times. The CDR3: CATGQGSRETQYF. CDR3 DNA sequence: TGTGCCACAGGACAGGGGTCGAGGGAGACCCAGTACTTC. The V gene is TRBV10-3, the J gene TRBJ2-5, with 9 bases identical to TRBD1. V was clipped by 10 bases and J by 5 bases; unmatched bases: 8. Germline CDR1 and CDR2: ENHRY and SYGVKD. This CDR3 is built from 13 residues.

This clonotype has a handful of counts. This chain joins TRBV6-2 or TRBV6-3 and TRBJ1-2, with unresolved D. CDR3 length equals 14 residues. V was pared by 2 bases and J by 7 bases, with 14 bases between. The germline V gene has CDR1 MNHEY and CDR2 SVGEGT. This CDR3 is CASSYEGSGSGYTF. The CDR3 DNA is TGTGCCAGCAGTTACGAAGGCTCCGGCTCTGGCTACACCTTC.

The chain links TRBV11-1 to TRBJ2-2; the match to TRBD2 covers 7 bases. The germline CDR1 and CDR2 sequences are SGHAT and FQDESV (reference sequence). CDR3 size: 16 residues. Losses at the gene ends were 7 bases for V and 4 bases for J; bases not matched to a gene: 12. DNA for the CDR3: TGTGCCAGCACCCCTGTCGGACTAGAGGGCACCGGGGAGCTGTTTTTT. Translation gives CASTPVGLEGTGELFF.

This rearrangement joins TRBV15 to TRBJ2-1; possibly TRBD1 for D (5 bases). The V gene's germline CDR1 is LNHNV and CDR2 YYDKDF (reference sequence). The CDR3 has 17 residues. V lost 5 bases to trimming and J lost 0 bases, with 17 bases between them. Here the CDR3 DNA reads TGTGCCACCAGCTCTCGCCTAGGTGACAGCTCCTACAATGAGCAGTTCTTC. It is translated as CATSSRLGDSSYNEQFF.

The V and J genes are TRBV27 and TRBJ1-2; D gene ambiguous. Per the germline V gene, CDR1 is MNHEY and CDR2 is SMNVEV (reference sequence). The V and J ends lost 5 bases and 4 bases respectively, with 11 bases between them. CDR3 length: 13 amino acids. DNA for the CDR3: TGTGCCAGCAGTCCCGCCGGGGTCTATGGCTACACCTTC. This translates into CASSPAGVYGYTF.

The V call is TRBV7-8, the J call TRBJ1-4; the D gene is possibly TRBD1 (6 bases). CDR1 and CDR2 from the germline V gene are SGHVS and FQNEAQ. The CDR3 runs 16 residues. Trimming took off 0 bases at V and 4 bases at J, with 12 bases between the two ends. The CDR3 sequence: CASSLAWTEVNEKLFF. For the CDR3, the DNA is TGTGCCAGCAGCTTAGCCTGGACAGAAGTTAATGAAAAACTGTTTTTT.

The chain uses TRBV5-5 and TRBJ2-7; the match to TRBD1 covers 8 bases. Germline-derived CDR1 and CDR2 are SGHKS and YYEKEE (reference sequence). V trimming: 4 bases; J trimming: 0 bases; junction bases outside the gene matches: 6. The CDR3 spans 15 residues. CDR3 sequence reads: CASSGGQGFSYEQYF. DNA of the CDR3: TGTGCCAGCAGCGGCGGACAGGGCTTCTCCTACGAGCAGTACTTC. The full variable domain, rest sourced from reference TRBV5-5 and TRBJ2-7, is DAGVTQSPTHLIKTRGQQVTLRCSPISGHKSVSWYQQVLGQGPQFIFQYYEKEERGRGNFPDRFSARQFPNYSSELNVNALLLGDSALYLCASSGGQGFSYEQYFGPGTRLTVT.

This clonotype was seen only a few times. The J gene is TRBJ2-1, the V gene TRBV9, with 10 bases matching TRBD2. The germline CDR1 and CDR2 sequences are SGDLS and YYNGEE. This CDR3 comprises 13 residues. J was trimmed by 12 bases and V by 3 bases; bases with no gene match: 6. Here the CDR3 reads CASSEASGGGQFF. CDR3 coding DNA: TGTGCCAGCAGCGAGGCTAGCGGGGGAGGGCAGTTCTTC.

This clonotype was seen a few times. The chain couples TRBV21-1 to TRBJ2-7; the D call of TRBD2 is as the table states it, not checked on the DNA. TRBV21-1 is reported as a pseudogene. The CDR3 covers 16 residues. CDR3 sequence (DNA): TGTGCCAGCAGCAAAGCGGGGCTAGCGGGAGGTTCCGAGCAGTACTTC. Translation gives CASSKAGLAGGSEQYF.

This clonotype was counted between two and nine times. This chain's CDR3 is CASSLDPGANEQFF. The CDR3 DNA reads as TGTGCCAGCAGCTTAGACCCGGGAGCGAATGAGCAGTTCTTC. The chain is built from TRBV7-8 and TRBJ2-1; tentatively, D is TRBD2 (6 bases). The ends were cut back, 1 base at V and 7 bases at J, with 11 bases in the middle. Germline CDR1 reads SGHVS; CDR2 reads FQNEAQ. The CDR3 is 14 amino acids.

This clonotype was counted a few times. The chain couples TRBV7-6 to TRBJ2-2; D is perhaps TRBD1 or TRBD2 (5 bases each). V was clipped by 4 bases and J by 6 bases, with 18 bases between them. CDR3 length equals 16 residues. In germline, CDR1 is SGHVS, CDR2 FNYEAQ. The CDR3 region has the DNA TGTGCCAGCAGCTATCCTAGGGGAGATGTCGCCGGGGAGCTGTTTTTT. It is translated as CASSYPRGDVAGELFF.

The chain's CDR3 is CASSLRVGAGGYTF. As DNA, the CDR3 is TGTGCCAGCAGCCTAAGGGTAGGGGCGGGAGGCTACACCTTC. This chain joins TRBV27 and TRBJ1-2; D might be TRBD1 (5 bases). The CDR3 length is 14 residues. Per germline, CDR1 MNHEY and CDR2 SMNVEV (reference sequence). V lost 6 bases, J lost 8 bases, and 19 bases lay in between.

A few counts support this clonotype. The genes are TRBV24-1 and TRBJ2-3, with D perhaps TRBD2 (5 bases). The CDR3 is made up of 13 amino acids. V lost 7 bases to trimming and J lost 1 base, with 8 bases between them. CDR1 and CDR2 from the germline V gene are KGHDR and SFDVKD. The CDR3 sequence is CATRRAGTDTQYF. The CDR3 nucleotides are TGTGCCACCAGAAGAGCGGGCACAGATACGCAGTATTTT.

In this sample, this clonotype turned up many times. The V gene is TRBV2, the J gene TRBJ2-3; D not resolved. V lost 4 bases to trimming and J lost 5 bases, with 4 bases between them. CDR3 size: 11 residues. Looked up from germline, CDR1 is SNHLY and CDR2 is FYNNEI. CDR3 sequence: CASSGGDTQYF. CDR3 DNA: TGTGCCAGCAGTGGCGGAGATACGCAGTATTTT.

V and J are TRBV4-3 and TRBJ2-1, with 9 nucleotides matching TRBD2. The CDR3 consists of 18 residues. The germline V gene encodes CDR1 LGHNA and CDR2 YSLEER. The trim removed 0 bases at V and 7 bases at J, leaving 13 bases unmatched. CDR3 nucleotides: TGCGCCAGCAGCCAAGATGGTCTGCGGCGGGAGGGTGAGAATGAGCAGTTCTTC. As protein: CASSQDGLRREGENEQFF.

This sequence joins TRBV5-1 and TRBJ2-2; D is possibly TRBD1 or TRBD2 (5 bases each). Germline CDR1 reads SGHRS; CDR2 reads YFSETQ. The V end lost 4 bases, the J end lost 1 base, and 14 bases lay between the germline ends. CDR3 size: 16 residues. CDR3 in amino acids: CASSPSRGVNTGELFF. CDR3 in DNA: TGCGCCAGCAGCCCCTCGCGAGGGGTGAACACCGGGGAGCTGTTTTTT.

The chain uses TRBV19 and TRBJ2-6, with no clear D. Trimming pared 2 bases from V and 0 bases from J, leaving 8 bases between. CDR1 and CDR2 (germline): LNHDA, SQIVND (reference sequence). The CDR3 sequence is 16 residues long. CDR3 in DNA: TGTGCCAGTAGTATATGGCGGCCCTCTGGGGCCAACGTCCTGACTTTC. Translated: CASSIWRPSGANVLTF.

The table lists this clonotype with many counts. The chain has TRBV29-1 and TRBJ2-1, with 7 bases that match TRBD2. Germline CDR1 SQVTM, CDR2 ANQGSEA. After removal of 7 bases from V and 5 bases from J, the junction contained 14 bases not matched to a gene. This CDR3 has 15 amino acids. The DNA for the CDR3 is TGCAGCGGGAACACATGGACTAGTGGGAACAATGAGCAGTTCTTC. Translation: CSGNTWTSGNNEQFF.

This rearrangement joins TRBV19 to TRBJ2-3; D not certain. Trimming stripped 4 bases from V and 9 bases from J, with 14 bases between. The CDR3 is 13 residues long. CDR1 and CDR2 (germline): LNHDA, SQIVND (reference sequence). This chain's CDR3 is CASSTPFPRTQYF. The CDR3 DNA is TGTGCCAGTAGTACACCCTTCCCTCGGACGCAGTATTTT.